The clone carrying this T cell receptor (beta chain) was seen only once. No antigen is known for it. Clones were read by immunoSEQ multiplex PCR, and TCRdb kept only the in-frame ones, dropping some. The sample lists about 350,000 clones, about 87% occurring once. This sample was included in a study of Ad26.COV2.S vaccination and SARS-CoV-2 variants. Whole-study context: The donor participated in the COV1001 trial, in its Ad26.COV2.S arm. Administration of Ad26.COV2.S was intramuscular, either once or twice 56 days apart. The study, taken as a whole, reports: Total responses of T cells may have been underestimated by the analyses of TCR breadth and depth.

CDR1 and CDR2 (germline): KGHSH, LQKENI. After removal of 3 bases from V and 2 bases from J, the junction contained 1 base not matched to a gene. The CDR3 has 16 residues. Treatment noted: approximately 18 received Ad26.COV2.S at low or high dose, single or two shots; roughly 5 received placebo; per-sample allocation not given. Day 63 following the first vaccine or placebo injection was when the samples were taken. The sample in question was peripheral blood, obtained in a trial of Ad26.COV2.S vaccine versus placebo. This sequence joins TRBV18 and TRBJ2-1; 13 bases fit TRBD2. The sequence came from a person between 18 and 59 years old who received the Ad26.COV2.S COVID-19 vaccine or a placebo. The DNA of the CDR3 is TGTGCCAGCTCACCGGGGACTAGCGGGACCTACAATGAGCAGTTCTTC. This sequence encodes CASSPGTSGTYNEQFF.